The 27 T cell receptor beta chains below come from one sample, sequenced in a study of control samples from healthy donors and cancer patients. Assay used: immunoSEQ multiplex PCR; TCRdb lists only in-frame clones, some missing. Here the sample table reports approximately 190,000 clones. The material sequenced was blood. These receptors were obtained from a woman under 40 in good health.

The chain employs TRBV12-3 or TRBV12-4 and TRBJ2-1, with 8 bases that match TRBD1. Trimming removed 6 bases from V and 15 bases from J; junction bases left unmatched: 10. The CDR3 consists of 12 residues. The CDR3 nucleotides read TGTGCCAGCAGGGGGATAGGACAGGGCCCGTTCTTC. This codes for CASRGIGQGPFF.

The chain joins TRBV10-1 to TRBJ2-6; 11 bases line up with TRBD1. This CDR3 region has 18 residues. Losses at the gene ends were 6 bases for V and 1 base for J; bases not matched to a gene: 8. Germline-derived CDR1 and CDR2 are WNHNN and SYGVQD (reference sequence). CDR3 sequence: CASSSGTGGFSGANVLTF. Written as DNA, the CDR3 is TGCGCCAGCAGCTCCGGGACAGGGGGGTTTTCTGGGGCCAACGTCCTGACTTTC.

V gene TRBV30 combines with J gene TRBJ2-1; no reliable D call. The CDR3 totals 13 residues. V was clipped by 4 bases and J by 5 bases, with 12 bases between them. CDR1 is GTSNPN, CDR2 SVGIG, per germline (reference sequence). CDR3 nucleotide sequence: TGTGCCTGGACCTTTATAGAGAACAATGAGCAGTTCTTC. Encoded protein: CAWTFIENNEQFF.

CDR3 in DNA: TGTGCCAGCAGACGGACCGGGTCCGTGCCAGATACGCAGTATTTT. It specifies CASRRTGSVPDTQYF. This chain uses TRBV7-9 with TRBJ2-3; no definite D call. This CDR3 comprises 15 residues. The germline gives CDR1 SEHNR, CDR2 FQNEAQ (reference sequence). V was shortened by 6 bases and J by 4 bases, with 17 bases between the two germline ends.

V and J are TRBV7-2 and TRBJ2-7; D is ambiguous. Trimming took 1 base from V and 3 from J, leaving 13 bases between them. The CDR3 is 15 amino acids. The V gene's germline CDR1 is SGHTA and CDR2 FQGNSA. The CDR3 DNA is TGTGCCAGCAGCTTAGGGCTAACGGGCAGCTACGAGCAGTACTTC. This gives the protein CASSLGLTGSYEQYF.

This rearrangement joins TRBV19 to TRBJ1-2; no firm D call. This CDR3 has 14 residues. Germline values: CDR1 LNHDA, CDR2 SQIVND (reference sequence). The ends were cut back, 3 bases at V and 4 bases at J, with 12 bases in the middle. CDR3 sequence reads: CASSMAGRSYGYTF. The CDR3, as DNA: TGTGCCAGTAGTATGGCCGGTAGATCCTATGGCTACACCTTC.

The V gene is TRBV7-9, the J gene TRBJ1-5; D gene uncertain. V lost 1 base and J 5 bases, leaving 9 bases between the germline ends. Germline V gives CDR1 SEHNR, CDR2 FQNEAQ (reference sequence). CDR3 length: 14 amino acids. The CDR3 sequence is CASSLGPIDQPQHF. Written as DNA, the CDR3 is TGTGCCAGCAGCTTAGGGCCTATAGATCAGCCCCAGCATTTT.

This sequence joins TRBV28 and TRBJ1-1; D is uncertain. This CDR3 is built from 13 residues. Germline CDR1 is MDHEN and CDR2 is SYDVKM. The germline V and J ends were trimmed by 6 bases and 0 bases, with 8 bases remaining between them. In nucleotides, the CDR3 is TGTGCCAGCAGAGGTTACATGAACACTGAAGCTTTCTTT. It specifies CASRGYMNTEAFF.

The rearrangement uses TRBV25-1 and TRBJ1-2; the D gene is possibly TRBD1 (6 bases). V was pared by 8 bases and J by 6 bases, with 25 bases between. Per the germline V gene, CDR1 is MGHDK and CDR2 is SYGVNS. The CDR3 has 16 amino acids. The DNA of the CDR3 is TGTGCCAGCCAAGGGGAAACAGGGAGGGGGACGAATGGCTACACCTTC. Translating it yields CASQGETGRGTNGYTF.

V usage is TRBV19 and J usage is TRBJ1-6; a possible D gene is TRBD1 (6 bases). CDR1 is LNHDA and CDR2 is SQIVND in the germline V gene (reference sequence). Between the trimmed V and J ends, which lost 5 bases and 7 bases, there was a span of 18 bases. This CDR3 comprises 16 residues. The CDR3: CASSLQQGRGNSPLHF. The CDR3 bases are TGTGCCAGTAGTCTTCAGCAGGGCAGGGGCAATTCACCCCTCCACTTT.

The chain carries TRBV4-1 and TRBJ2-5; 9 bases fit TRBD1. Per the germline V gene, CDR1 is MGHRA and CDR2 is YSYEKL. V lost 3 bases, J lost 2 bases, and 10 bases stayed unmatched. The CDR3 is made up of 17 amino acids. The CDR3 region has the DNA TGCGCCAGCAGCCATGAAGACAGGGGGGTGCGTCAAGAGACCCAGTACTTC. Residues: CASSHEDRGVRQETQYF.

The genes are TRBV4-1 and TRBJ2-7; D uncertain. There are 11 residues in the CDR3. V was clipped by 0 bases and J by 4 bases, with 1 base between them. Germline assignment: CDR1 MGHRA and CDR2 YSYEKL. This CDR3 is CASSQDYEQYF. The CDR3 DNA reads TGCGCCAGCAGCCAAGATTACGAGCAGTACTTC.

This rearrangement joins TRBV27 to TRBJ2-5, with D perhaps assigned TRBD1 or TRBD2 (6 bases each). CDR1 MNHEY and CDR2 SMNVEV come from the germline V gene (reference sequence). Trimming cost V 3 bases and J 5 bases, with 13 bases left between them. The CDR3 is made up of 14 amino acids. CDR3 residues: CASSFRLGGETQYF. The CDR3 DNA is TGTGCCAGCAGTTTTCGACTAGGGGGGGAGACCCAGTACTTC.

The gene calls are TRBV5-1 and TRBJ1-1, with 9 bases lining up with TRBD1. V shed 0 bases, J shed 1 base, and the junction held 7 bases outside the gene matches. Looked up from germline, CDR1 is SGHRS and CDR2 is YFSETQ. The CDR3 runs to 17 residues. The CDR3 spells CASSLVAGQGGNTEAFF. The CDR3 DNA sequence: TGCGCCAGCAGCTTGGTGGCGGGACAGGGAGGGAACACTGAAGCTTTCTTT.

V is TRBV7-8 and J is TRBJ2-7; a weak D match, TRBD2 (6 bases). Germline loops: CDR1 SGHVS, CDR2 FQNEAQ. Trimming left V 3 bases short and J 0 bases short, with 9 bases between. This CDR3 contains 14 residues. The CDR3 nucleotides read TGTGCCAGCAGCTTGTTCGGGAGCTCCTACGAGCAGTACTTC. Protein product: CASSLFGSSYEQYF.

The V gene is TRBV27, the J gene TRBJ1-5; perhaps TRBD1 as D (5 bases). This CDR3 has 13 residues. Germline assignment: CDR1 MNHEY and CDR2 SMNVEV (reference sequence). The germline V and J ends were trimmed by 3 bases and 7 bases, with 10 bases remaining between them. The CDR3 sequence is CASSLAGRQPQHF. CDR3 nucleotide sequence: TGTGCCAGCAGTTTGGCAGGGAGGCAGCCCCAGCATTTT.

The V and J genes are TRBV19 and TRBJ1-1, with D maybe TRBD1 (6 bases). The CDR3 is 16 residues long. The V end was cut by 3 bases, the J end by 0 bases, with 14 bases between. Germline V gene data show CDR1 as LNHDA and CDR2 as SQIVND (reference sequence). The CDR3 sequence is CASSIMGGILNTEAFF. The DNA for the CDR3 is TGTGCCAGTAGTATCATGGGGGGCATCCTGAACACTGAAGCTTTCTTT.

The rearrangement uses TRBV6-5 and TRBJ1-5; D is ambiguous. CDR1 and CDR2 from the germline V gene are MNHEY and SVGAGI. The CDR3 spans 16 residues. V was cut by 2 bases and J by 0 bases, with 11 bases left in between. The chain's CDR3 is CASSYGRGYSNQPQHF. Written as DNA, the CDR3 is TGTGCCAGCAGTTACGGTCGGGGATATAGCAATCAGCCCCAGCATTTT.

The chain has TRBV20-1 and TRBJ1-4, with D possibly TRBD1 on 6 matching bases. Trimming pared 6 bases from V and 13 bases from J, leaving 15 bases between. CDR3 length: 11 residues. Germline V gene lookup returns CDR1 DFQATT and CDR2 SNEGSKA (reference sequence). The CDR3 reads CSAQPRDILFF. DNA of the CDR3: TGCAGTGCGCAGCCTCGGGACATACTGTTTTTT.

The rearrangement uses TRBV19 and TRBJ2-7, with 8 bases matching TRBD1. Germline values: CDR1 LNHDA, CDR2 SQIVND (reference sequence). The CDR3 length is 14 residues. V shed 4 bases, J shed 2 bases, and the junction held 4 bases outside the gene matches. CDR3 coding DNA: TGTGCCAGTAGTACAAGACAGGGGACCTACGAGCAGTACTTC. It codes for CASSTRQGTYEQYF.

DNA for the CDR3: TGCGCCAGCAGCCTCCTCCCCGGGGATACGCAGTATTTT. Amino acid sequence: CASSLLPGDTQYF. This rearrangement joins TRBV5-1 to TRBJ2-3; D gene uncertain. CDR1 and CDR2 (germline): SGHRS, YFSETQ. V gave up 4 bases and J gave up 6 bases, with 12 bases separating them. This CDR3 is built from 13 residues.

The chain recombines TRBV20-1 with TRBJ1-2; D gene unclear. CDR3 length: 11 residues. V lost 5 bases, J lost 4 bases, and 8 bases lay in between. Germline loops: CDR1 DFQATT, CDR2 SNEGSKA (reference sequence). CDR3 DNA: TGCAGTGCTGAGGCCCCCTATGGCTACACCTTC. Protein: CSAEAPYGYTF.

V gene TRBV10-3 combines with J gene TRBJ2-7; either TRBD1 or TRBD2 may supply D (5 bases each). Germline CDR1 reads ENHRY; CDR2 reads SYGVKD. V was trimmed by 4 bases and J by 6 bases, leaving 13 bases between them. This CDR3 comprises 13 residues. CDR3: CAISVLSGSEQYF. The CDR3 coding sequence is TGTGCCATCAGTGTACTATCAGGGAGCGAGCAGTACTTC.

The rearrangement joins TRBV28 to TRBJ1-1; D not certain. CDR1 is MDHEN and CDR2 is SYDVKM in the germline V gene. Between the trimmed V and J ends, which lost 2 bases and 11 bases, there was a span of 12 bases. The CDR3 sequence is 12 residues long. In nucleotides, the CDR3 is TGTGCCAGCAGTTTAAAAGGCTTCGAGGCTTTCTTT. Protein sequence: CASSLKGFEAFF.

This chain joins TRBV6-5 and TRBJ2-2; a weak D match, TRBD2 (7 bases). The ends were cut back, 9 bases at V and 5 bases at J, with 13 bases in the middle. This CDR3 comprises 13 residues. The germline CDR1 and CDR2 sequences are MNHEY and SVGAGI. CDR3 residues: CARHGGATGELFF. Here the CDR3 DNA reads TGTGCCAGGCATGGGGGGGCTACCGGGGAGCTGTTTTTT.

The rearrangement uses TRBV20-1 and TRBJ1-2; 8 positions match TRBD1. The CDR3 runs to 11 residues. Germline CDR1 reads DFQATT; CDR2 reads SNEGSKA (reference sequence). Trimming took 5 bases from V and 7 from J; bases not matched to a gene: 3. The CDR3 coding sequence is TGCAGTGCTTGGCAGGGGGCTGGCTACACCTTC. Protein sequence: CSAWQGAGYTF.

J is TRBJ1-2 and V is TRBV7-9; D call uncertain. This CDR3 contains 14 residues. The germline V and J ends were trimmed by 1 base and 8 bases, with 14 bases remaining between them. CDR1 is SEHNR and CDR2 is FQNEAQ in the germline V gene (reference sequence). CDR3 coding DNA: TGTGCCAGCAGCTTAGGAGGGTTTAGTAGCGGCTACACCTTC. Its translation: CASSLGGFSSGYTF.